Included here is one T cell receptor beta chain sequence, with context. The antigen is not known. The sample originates from a study of cytomegalovirus exposure and HLA in healthy donors. The donors, nominally healthy at sampling, likely had unrecorded immune exposures. The primer mix had 60 Vbeta and 13 Jbeta primers. Only in-frame clones appear in the TCRdb table, and some are missing; sequencing was by immunoSEQ multiplex PCR. The data show about 64,000 clones, roughly two thirds seen once. Study-level findings and limits: The CMV antigen specificity of a few CMV-associated chains was confirmed through in vitro analysis. A classifier reportedly called cytomegalovirus status with high sensitivity and specificity.

The sample consisted of PBMCs. The clonotype was recovered from a male donor in good health and CMV-seropositive.

CDR3 sequence: CASSPTQGRGEKLFF. The CDR3 bases are TGTGCCAGCAGTCCTACTCAGGGGAGGGGTGAAAAACTGTTTTTT. The chain carries TRBV6-5 and TRBJ1-4; a weak D match, TRBD1 (6 bases). Germline lookup yields CDR1 MNHEY and CDR2 SVGAGI. The CDR3 runs to 15 residues. Trimming took off 5 bases at V and 7 bases at J, with 17 bases between the two ends.